The T cell receptor beta chain under discussion was sequenced for a study of blood T cell repertoires in COVID-19. Looking at the study overall: T cells, B-cell-depleted T cells, or PBMCs supplied cDNA or gDNA.

In its sample, this clone was seen once. This CDR3 spans 14 amino acids. The V and J ends lost 3 bases and 2 bases respectively, with 10 bases between them. The germline CDR1 and CDR2 sequences are MNHNS and SASEGT. Profiled with immunoSEQ multiplex PCR; TCRdb holds only in-frame clones, not every one. The data contain 210,000 or so clones, around four fifths of them singletons. The sequencing sample was made of peripheral blood. The clonotype originates from a human donor in a cohort sampled during active COVID-19. The chain combines TRBV6-1 with TRBJ2-5, with D possibly being TRBD1 (6 bases). The CDR3 spells CASSEGTRQETQYF. The CDR3 DNA follows: TGTGCCAGCAGTGAGGGGACAAGGCAAGAGACCCAGTACTTC.